This TCR beta chain was profiled in a study of T cells in Graves' hyperthyroidism and ophthalmopathy. Study-wide background: At initial diagnosis, before any treatment had begun, peripheral blood was obtained.

Each person with ophthalmopathy scored at least 3 on the Clinical Activity Score, reached NOSPECS grade 4 or higher, and had been ill under 3 months. Extraction of PBMCs used 8.5 to 10 ml of fresh peripheral blood. Note on this clonotype: No antigen is known for it.

RNA transcripts were the template for amplifying TCR beta CDR3 regions. Primed by the HTBI set, a first-round RT-PCR was run on the TCR CDR3. TCRdb analysed the multiplex PCR reads with MiXCR anew, one entry per CDR3 protein. The table shows 300,000 to 350,000 distinct CDR3 sequences, with about a sixth occurring only once. Study-wide findings and caveats: Researchers found most expanded thyroid clonotypes above 0.001 in blood as well.

Input material: blood. This clonotype was obtained from a woman between 35 and 50 years old with Graves' ophthalmopathy.

In nucleotides, the CDR3 is TGTGCCAGCAGTGCTGAATACCACAGTGCCTACAGCTATGGCTACACCTTC. This codes for CASSAEYHSAYSYGYTF. The V gene is TRBV6-1, the J gene TRBJ1-2, with D uncertain. V lost 4 bases and J 4 bases, leaving 22 bases between the germline ends. Germline CDR1 MNHNS, CDR2 SASEGT. The CDR3 sequence is 17 residues long.